This T cell receptor (beta chain) was profiled in a study of cytomegalovirus exposure and HLA in healthy donors. In regard to this clone: Its antigen is unknown.

The study, taken as a whole, reports: Reportedly, fewer N-insertions than the roughly 700-donor mean appeared in an Asian-associated ancestry cluster in a later analysis.

CDR1 and CDR2 from the germline V gene are SQVTM and ANQGSEA. The CDR3 has 12 residues. J lost 2 bases, V lost 4 bases, and 1 base had no gene match. The PCR had 60 Vbeta and 13 Jbeta primers. Here immunoSEQ multiplex PCR was the method, and the copy in TCRdb shows in-frame clones only, minus some. The table has roughly 110,000 clones, around four fifths seen once. This clonotype was obtained from a man between 50 and 59 years old in good health and CMV-seronegative. The chain uses TRBV29-1 and TRBJ2-7; the match to TRBD2 covers 8 bases. Sequencing was carried out using PBMCs. The CDR3 nucleotides are TGCAGCGTTGGGCGGGGGGCCTACGAGCAGTACTTC. Protein: CSVGRGAYEQYF.